This TCR beta chain was identified in a study of CD8 T cells in ankylosing spondylitis. Study-wide findings and caveats: Prior work had noted some motif variants in reactive arthritis blood and synovial fluid. One TCR beta motif, made up of 7 or 8 highly homologous variants, appeared characteristic of ankylosing spondylitis blood. Reports say disease-linked clones showed up significantly more in matched ankylosing spondylitis synovial fluid. Disease-linked clones were CD8+ and relatively rare in peripheral blood.

Quantitative 5'-RACE was performed with molecular barcodes, and it yielded the TCR beta libraries. TCRdb reprocessed the 5' RACE reads via MiXCR and lists one record per CDR3 protein. The sample consists of more than 600,000 distinct CDR3 sequences, about 20% of them appearing once. V lost 2 bases to trimming and J lost 8 bases, with 13 bases between them. The CDR3 runs to 13 residues. The germline gives CDR1 SGHRS, CDR2 YFSETQ. This clonotype came up a few times. Its target is not known. The sample taken for sequencing was blood, either unsorted or a sorted T cell fraction (not recorded which). The TCR sequence derives from a male donor with ankylosing spondylitis. The genes are TRBV5-1 and TRBJ1-2; D gene uncertain. CDR3: CASSFQPTWGYTF. The CDR3 DNA is TGCGCCAGCAGCTTCCAGCCGACCTGGGGCTACACCTTC.